Ten or more counts support the clone carrying this T cell receptor (beta chain). A junction end diverges from the germline sequence, so it may reflect a read error. Amplification of TCR beta CDR3 regions used RNA transcripts. Second-round multiplex PCR came after first-round RT-PCR with HTBI primers. MiXCR, applied by TCRdb to the multiplex PCR reads, yields one record per CDR3 protein. The table records about 660,000 distinct CDR3 sequences, just over 40% of them present only once. The sample belongs to a study of Graves' ophthalmopathy and Graves' hyperthyroidism. The CDR3 has 14 residues. Per the germline V gene, CDR1 is SGHVS and CDR2 is FQNEAQ. Under 3 months in duration, the ophthalmopathy in affected donors had moderate-to-severe activity, CAS ≥3 and NOSPECS ≥4.

The receptor was isolated from an adult man with Graves' ophthalmopathy. The chain combines TRBV7-8 with TRBJ2-5; tentatively, D is TRBD1 or TRBD2 (5 bases each). The sequencing input was peripheral blood. The CDR3 reads CASSLGDLQETQYF. The DNA for the CDR3 is TGTGCTAGCAGCTTAGGGGACCTTCAAGAGACCCAGTACTTC.